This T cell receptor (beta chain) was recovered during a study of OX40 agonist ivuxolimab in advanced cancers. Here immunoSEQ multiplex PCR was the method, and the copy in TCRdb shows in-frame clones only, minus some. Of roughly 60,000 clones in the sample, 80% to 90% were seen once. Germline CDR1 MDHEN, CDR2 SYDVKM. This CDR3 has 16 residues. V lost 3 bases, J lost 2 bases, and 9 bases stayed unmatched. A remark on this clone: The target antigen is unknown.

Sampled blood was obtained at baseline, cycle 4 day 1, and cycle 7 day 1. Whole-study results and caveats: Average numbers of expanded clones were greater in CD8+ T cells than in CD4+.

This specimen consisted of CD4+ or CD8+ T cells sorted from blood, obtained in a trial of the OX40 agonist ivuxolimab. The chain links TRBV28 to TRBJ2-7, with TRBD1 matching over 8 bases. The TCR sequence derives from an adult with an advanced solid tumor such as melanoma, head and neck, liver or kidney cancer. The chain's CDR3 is CASSFPPGQGAYEQYF. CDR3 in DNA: TGTGCCAGCAGTTTTCCCCCCGGACAGGGAGCCTACGAGCAGTACTTC.